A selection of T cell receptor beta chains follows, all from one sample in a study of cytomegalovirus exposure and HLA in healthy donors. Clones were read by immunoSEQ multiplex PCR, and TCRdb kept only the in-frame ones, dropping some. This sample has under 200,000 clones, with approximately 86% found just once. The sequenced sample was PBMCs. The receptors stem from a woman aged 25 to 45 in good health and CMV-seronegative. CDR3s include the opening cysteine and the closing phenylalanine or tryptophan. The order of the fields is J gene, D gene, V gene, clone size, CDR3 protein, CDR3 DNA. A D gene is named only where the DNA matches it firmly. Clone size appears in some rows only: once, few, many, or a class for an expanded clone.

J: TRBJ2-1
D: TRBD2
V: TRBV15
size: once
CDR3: CATSRDFSGGESSYNEQFF
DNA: TGTGCCACCAGCAGAGATTTTAGCGGGGGGGAGAGCTCCTACAATGAGCAGTTCTTC

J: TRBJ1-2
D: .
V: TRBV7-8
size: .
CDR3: CASSLVWAPANYGYTF
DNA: TGTGCCAGCAGCTTAGTTTGGGCACCCGCTAACTATGGCTACACCTTC

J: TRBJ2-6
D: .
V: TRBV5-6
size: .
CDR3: CASSFAGANVLTF
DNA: TGTGCCAGCAGCTTCGCTGGGGCCAACGTCCTGACTTTC

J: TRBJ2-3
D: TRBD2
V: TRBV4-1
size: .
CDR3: CASSPTRTSGGFSQYF
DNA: TGCGCCAGCAGCCCTACCCGGACTAGCGGGGGGTTCTCGCAGTATTTT

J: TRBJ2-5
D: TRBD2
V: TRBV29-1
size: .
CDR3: CSVESRGGQETQYF
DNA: TGCAGCGTTGAATCGCGGGGGGGGCAAGAGACCCAGTACTTC

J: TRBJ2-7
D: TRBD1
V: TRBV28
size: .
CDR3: CASSLGQGVEQCF
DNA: TGTGCCAGCAGTCTAGGACAGGGGGTCGAGCAGTGCTTC

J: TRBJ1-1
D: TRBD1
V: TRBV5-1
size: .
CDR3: CASSPGQTNTEAFF
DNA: TGCGCCAGCAGCCCGGGACAGACGAACACTGAAGCTTTCTTT

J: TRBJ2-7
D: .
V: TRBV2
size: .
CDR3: CASSGTSGHLTYEQYF
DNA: TGTGCCAGCAGTGGAACTTCTGGGCATCTCACCTACGAGCAGTACTTC

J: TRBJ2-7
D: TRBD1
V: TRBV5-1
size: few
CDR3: CASSRTGGQGNEQYF
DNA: TGCGCCAGCAGCCGGACGGGGGGACAGGGAAACGAGCAGTACTTC

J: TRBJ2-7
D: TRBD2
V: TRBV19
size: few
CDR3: CASSGSGGRDHEQYF
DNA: TGTGCCAGTAGCGGTAGCGGGGGGCGGGACCACGAGCAGTACTTC

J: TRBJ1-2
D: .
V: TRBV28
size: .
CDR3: CASSFGVGGYTF
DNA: TGTGCCAGCAGTTTTGGAGTAGGTGGCTACACCTTC

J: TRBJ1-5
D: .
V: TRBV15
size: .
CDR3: CATSRGLQSNQPQHF
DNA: TGTGCCACCAGCAGAGGTTTACAAAGCAATCAGCCCCAGCATTTT

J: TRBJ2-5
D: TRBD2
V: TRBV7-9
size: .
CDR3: CASSSPRVAGNQETQYF
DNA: TGTGCCAGCAGCTCCCCGAGGGTAGCGGGGAACCAAGAGACCCAGTACTTC

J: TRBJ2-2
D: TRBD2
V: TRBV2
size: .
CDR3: CASSELAGANTGELFF
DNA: TGTGCCAGCAGTGAACTAGCGGGGGCGAACACCGGGGAGCTGTTTTTT

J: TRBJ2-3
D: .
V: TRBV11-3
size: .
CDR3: CASSSYHGVSTDTQYF
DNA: TGTGCCAGCAGCTCATACCACGGGGTCAGCACAGATACGCAGTATTTT

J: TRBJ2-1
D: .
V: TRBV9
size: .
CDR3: CASSVGLVSSYNEQFF
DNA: TGTGCCAGCAGCGTAGGACTGGTAAGCTCCTACAATGAGCAGTTCTTC

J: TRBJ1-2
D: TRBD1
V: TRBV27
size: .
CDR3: CASSLSAGDRDSYGYTF
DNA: TGTGCCAGCAGTTTATCGGCGGGTGACAGGGACTCTTATGGCTACACCTTC

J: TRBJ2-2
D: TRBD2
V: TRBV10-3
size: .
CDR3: CAISESSGKNTGELFF
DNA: TGTGCCATCAGTGAATCTAGCGGAAAAAACACCGGGGAGCTGTTTTTT

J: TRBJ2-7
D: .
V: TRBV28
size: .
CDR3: CASSGTPPGEQYF
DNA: TGTGCCAGCAGTGGAACTCCTCCGGGGGAGCAGTACTTC

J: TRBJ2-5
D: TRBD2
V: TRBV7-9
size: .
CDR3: CASSLTSGVETQYF
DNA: TGTGCCAGCAGCTTAACTAGCGGGGTGGAGACCCAGTACTTC

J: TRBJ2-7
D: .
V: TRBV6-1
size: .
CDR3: CASIQFRSVSYEQYF
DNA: TGTGCCAGCATACAATTCAGGTCCGTCTCCTACGAGCAGTACTTC

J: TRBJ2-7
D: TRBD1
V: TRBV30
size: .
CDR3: CALGQGFYEQYF
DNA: TGTGCCTTGGGACAGGGGTTCTACGAGCAGTACTTC

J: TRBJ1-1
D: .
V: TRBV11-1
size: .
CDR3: CASSFSVGKGGKAFF
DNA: TGTGCCAGCAGCTTCTCGGTTGGGAAGGGAGGAAAAGCTTTCTTT

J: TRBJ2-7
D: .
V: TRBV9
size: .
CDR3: CASSASSAIYEQYF
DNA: TGTGCCAGCAGCGCTTCGAGCGCTATCTACGAGCAGTACTTC

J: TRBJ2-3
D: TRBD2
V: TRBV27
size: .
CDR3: CASSLALAGGRITQYF
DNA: TGTGCCAGCAGTTTAGCACTAGCGGGAGGGCGGATAACGCAGTATTTT

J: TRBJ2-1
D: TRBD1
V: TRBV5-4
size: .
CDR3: CASSPGQGTGEQFF
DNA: TGTGCCAGCAGCCCGGGACAGGGGACGGGTGAGCAGTTCTTC

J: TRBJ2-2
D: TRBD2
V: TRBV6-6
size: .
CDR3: CAAGRGEGTGELFF
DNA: TGTGCCGCCGGGCGAGGGGAGGGCACCGGGGAGCTGTTTTTT